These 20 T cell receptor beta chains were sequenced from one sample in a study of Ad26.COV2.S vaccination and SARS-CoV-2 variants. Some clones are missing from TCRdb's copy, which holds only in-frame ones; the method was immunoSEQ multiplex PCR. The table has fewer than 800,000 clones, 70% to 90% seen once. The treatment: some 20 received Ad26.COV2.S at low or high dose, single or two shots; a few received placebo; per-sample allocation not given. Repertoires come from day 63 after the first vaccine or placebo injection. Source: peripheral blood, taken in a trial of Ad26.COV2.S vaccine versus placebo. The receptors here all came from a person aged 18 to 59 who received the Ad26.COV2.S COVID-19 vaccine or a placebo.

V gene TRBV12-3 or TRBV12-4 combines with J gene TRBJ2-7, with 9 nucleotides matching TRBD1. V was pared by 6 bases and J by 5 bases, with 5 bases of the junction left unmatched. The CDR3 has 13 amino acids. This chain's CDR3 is CASREQGAHEQYF. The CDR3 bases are TGTGCCAGCAGAGAACAGGGGGCTCACGAGCAGTACTTC.

Here the CDR3 reads CASSPSGTGGGRQFF. The CDR3 bases are TGTGCCAGCAGCCCGTCCGGGACAGGGGGCGGAAGGCAGTTCTTC. V is TRBV6-5 and J is TRBJ2-1, with TRBD1 matching 12 bases. The germline CDR1 and CDR2 sequences are MNHEY and SVGAGI. CDR3 size: 15 residues. Unmatched junction bases numbered 12, after V lost 6 bases and J lost 12 bases.

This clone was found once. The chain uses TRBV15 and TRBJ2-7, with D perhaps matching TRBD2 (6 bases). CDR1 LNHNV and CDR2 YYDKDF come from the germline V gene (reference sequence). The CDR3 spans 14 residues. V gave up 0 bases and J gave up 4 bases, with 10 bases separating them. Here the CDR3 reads CATSREGRIYEQYF. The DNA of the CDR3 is TGTGCCACCAGCAGAGAAGGGAGGATATACGAGCAGTACTTC. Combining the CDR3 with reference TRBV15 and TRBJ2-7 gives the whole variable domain DAMVIQNPRYQVTQFGKPVTLSCSQTLNHNVMYWYQQKSSQAPKLLFHYYDKDFNNEADTPDNFQSRRPNTSFCFLDIRSPGLGDTAMYLCATSREGRIYEQYFGPGTRLTVT.

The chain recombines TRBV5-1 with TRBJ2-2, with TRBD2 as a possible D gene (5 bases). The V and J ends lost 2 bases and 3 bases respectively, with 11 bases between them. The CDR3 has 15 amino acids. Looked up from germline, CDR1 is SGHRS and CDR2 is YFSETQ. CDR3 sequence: CASSLRLADTGELFF. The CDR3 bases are TGCGCCAGCAGCTTAAGGCTAGCAGACACCGGGGAGCTGTTTTTT. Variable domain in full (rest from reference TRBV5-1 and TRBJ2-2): KAGVTQTPRYLIKTRGQQVTLSCSPISGHRSVSWYQQTPGQGLQFLFEYFSETQRNKGNFPGRFSGRQFSNSRSEMNVSTLELGDSALYLCASSLRLADTGELFFGEGSRLTVL.

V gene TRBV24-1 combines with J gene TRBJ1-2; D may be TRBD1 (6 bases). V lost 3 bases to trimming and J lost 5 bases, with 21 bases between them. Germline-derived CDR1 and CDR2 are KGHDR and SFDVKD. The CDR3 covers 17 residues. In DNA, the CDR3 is TGTGCCACCAGTGATAGGGGGACCGACACTCAAGAATATGGCTACACCTTC. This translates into CATSDRGTDTQEYGYTF.

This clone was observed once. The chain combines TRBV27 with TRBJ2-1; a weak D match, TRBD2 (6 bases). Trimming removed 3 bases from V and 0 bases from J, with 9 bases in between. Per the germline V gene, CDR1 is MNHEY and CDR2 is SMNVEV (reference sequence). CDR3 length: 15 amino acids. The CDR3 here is CASSLNGGSYNEQFF. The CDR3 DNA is TGTGCCAGCAGTTTGAACGGGGGCTCCTACAATGAGCAGTTCTTC.

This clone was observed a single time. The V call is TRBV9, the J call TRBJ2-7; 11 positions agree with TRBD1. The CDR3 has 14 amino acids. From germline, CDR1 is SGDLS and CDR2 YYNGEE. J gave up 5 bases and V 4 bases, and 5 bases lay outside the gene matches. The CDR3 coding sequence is TGTGCCAGCAGCTTTGGACAGGGGGCGGACGAGCAGTACTTC. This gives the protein CASSFGQGADEQYF. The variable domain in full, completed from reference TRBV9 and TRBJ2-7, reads DSGVTQTPKHLITATGQRVTLRCSPRSGDLSVYWYQQSLDQGLQFLIQYYNGEERAKGNILERFSAQQFPDLHSELNLSSLELGDSALYFCASSFGQGADEQYFGPGTRLTVT.

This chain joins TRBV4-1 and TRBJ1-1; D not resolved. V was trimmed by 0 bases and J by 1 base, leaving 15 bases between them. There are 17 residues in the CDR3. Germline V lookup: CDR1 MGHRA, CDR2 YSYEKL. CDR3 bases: TGCGCCAGCAGCCAAGAGGGAGCGATGGAAGCGAACACTGAAGCTTTCTTT. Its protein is CASSQEGAMEANTEAFF.

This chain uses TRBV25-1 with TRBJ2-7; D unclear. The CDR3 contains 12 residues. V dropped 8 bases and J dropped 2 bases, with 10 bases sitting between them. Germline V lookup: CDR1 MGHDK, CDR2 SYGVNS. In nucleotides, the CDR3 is TGTGCCAGCCAAGGTACGGCCTACGAGCAGTACTTC. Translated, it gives CASQGTAYEQYF.

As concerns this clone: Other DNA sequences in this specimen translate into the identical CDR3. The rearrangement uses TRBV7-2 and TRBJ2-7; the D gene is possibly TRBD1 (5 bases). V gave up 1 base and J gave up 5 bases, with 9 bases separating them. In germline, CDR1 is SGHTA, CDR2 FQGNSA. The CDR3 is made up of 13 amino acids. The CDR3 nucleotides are TGTGCCAGCAGCTTAGGGGGCAGGGACGAGCAGTACTTC. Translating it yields CASSLGGRDEQYF.

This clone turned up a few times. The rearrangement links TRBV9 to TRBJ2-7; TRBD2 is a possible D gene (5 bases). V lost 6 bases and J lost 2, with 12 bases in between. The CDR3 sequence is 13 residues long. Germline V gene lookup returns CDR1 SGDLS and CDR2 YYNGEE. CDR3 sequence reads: CASTRSGTYEQYF. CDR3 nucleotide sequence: TGTGCCAGCACCCGTTCGGGGACCTACGAGCAGTACTTC.

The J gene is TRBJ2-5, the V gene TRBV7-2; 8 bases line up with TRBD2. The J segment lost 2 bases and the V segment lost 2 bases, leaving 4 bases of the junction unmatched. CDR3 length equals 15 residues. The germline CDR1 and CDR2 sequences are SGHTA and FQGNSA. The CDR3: CASSLWTSSQETQYF. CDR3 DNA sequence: TGTGCCAGCAGCTTATGGACTAGCTCGCAAGAGACCCAGTACTTC.

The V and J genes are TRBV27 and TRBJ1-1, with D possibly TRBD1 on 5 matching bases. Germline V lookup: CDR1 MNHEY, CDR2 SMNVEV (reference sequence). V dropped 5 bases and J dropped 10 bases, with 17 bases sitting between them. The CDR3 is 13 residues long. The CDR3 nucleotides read TGTGCCAGCAGTACGATCCAGCCGGGGGGAGCTTTCTTT. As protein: CASSTIQPGGAFF.

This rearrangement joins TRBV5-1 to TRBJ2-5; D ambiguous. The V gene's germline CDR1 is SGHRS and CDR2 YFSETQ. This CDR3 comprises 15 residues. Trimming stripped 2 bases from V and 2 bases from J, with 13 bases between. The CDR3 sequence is CASSFIGEPQETQYF. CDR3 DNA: TGCGCCAGCAGCTTTATAGGAGAACCACAAGAGACCCAGTACTTC.

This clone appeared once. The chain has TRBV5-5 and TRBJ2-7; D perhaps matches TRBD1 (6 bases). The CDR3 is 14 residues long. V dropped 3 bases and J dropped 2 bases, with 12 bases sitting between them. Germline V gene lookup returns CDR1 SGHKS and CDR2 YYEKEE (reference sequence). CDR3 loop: CASSSLQGTYEQYF. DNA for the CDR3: TGTGCCAGCAGCTCCCTTCAGGGGACCTACGAGCAGTACTTC.

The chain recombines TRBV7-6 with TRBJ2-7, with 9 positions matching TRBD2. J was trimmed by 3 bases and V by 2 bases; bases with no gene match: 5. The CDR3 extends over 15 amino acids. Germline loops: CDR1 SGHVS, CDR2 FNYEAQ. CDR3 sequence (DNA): TGTGCCAGCAGCTTAAGCGGGGGGCCTAACTACGAGCAGTACTTC. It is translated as CASSLSGGPNYEQYF.

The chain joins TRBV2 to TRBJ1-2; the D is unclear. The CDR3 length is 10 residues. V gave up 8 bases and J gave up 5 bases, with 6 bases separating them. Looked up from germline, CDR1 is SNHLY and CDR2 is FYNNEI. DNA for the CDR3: TGTGCCAGCGCGGGGTATGGCTACACCTTC. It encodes CASAGYGYTF.

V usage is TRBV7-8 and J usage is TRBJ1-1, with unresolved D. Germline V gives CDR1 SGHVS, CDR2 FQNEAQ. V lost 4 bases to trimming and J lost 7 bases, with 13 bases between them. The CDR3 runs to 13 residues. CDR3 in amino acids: CASSSAGTFEAFF. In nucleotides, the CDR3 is TGTGCCAGCAGCTCTGCGGGAACATTTGAAGCTTTCTTT.

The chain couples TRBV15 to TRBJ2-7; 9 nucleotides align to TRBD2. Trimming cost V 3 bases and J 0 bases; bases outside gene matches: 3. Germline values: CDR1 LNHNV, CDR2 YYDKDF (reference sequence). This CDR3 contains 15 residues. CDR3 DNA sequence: TGTGCCACCAGCAGCCGCGGGGGGGCCTCCTACGAGCAGTACTTC. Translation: CATSSRGGASYEQYF.

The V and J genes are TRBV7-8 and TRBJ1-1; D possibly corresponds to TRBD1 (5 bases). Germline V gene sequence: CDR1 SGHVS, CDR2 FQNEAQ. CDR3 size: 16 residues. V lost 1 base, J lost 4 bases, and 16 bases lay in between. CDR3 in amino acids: CASSLGVVTVATEAFF. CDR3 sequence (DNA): TGTGCCAGCAGCTTAGGTGTAGTGACAGTCGCCACTGAAGCTTTCTTT. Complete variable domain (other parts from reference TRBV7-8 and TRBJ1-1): GAGVSQSPRYKVAKRGQDVALRCDPISGHVSLFWYQQALGQGPEFLTYFQNEAQLDKSGLPSDRFFAERPEGSVSTLKIQRTQQEDSAVYLCASSLGVVTVATEAFFGQGTRLTVV.